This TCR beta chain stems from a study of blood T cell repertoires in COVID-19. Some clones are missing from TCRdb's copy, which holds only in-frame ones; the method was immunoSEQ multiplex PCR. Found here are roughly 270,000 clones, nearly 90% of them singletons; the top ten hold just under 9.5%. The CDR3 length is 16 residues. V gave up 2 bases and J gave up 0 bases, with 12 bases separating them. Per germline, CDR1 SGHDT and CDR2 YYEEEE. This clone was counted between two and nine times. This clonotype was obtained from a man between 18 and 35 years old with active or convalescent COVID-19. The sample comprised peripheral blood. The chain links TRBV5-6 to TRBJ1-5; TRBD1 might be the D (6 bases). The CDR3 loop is CASSFQTGYSNQPQHF. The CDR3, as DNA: TGTGCCAGCAGCTTCCAGACAGGTTATAGCAATCAGCCCCAGCATTTT.